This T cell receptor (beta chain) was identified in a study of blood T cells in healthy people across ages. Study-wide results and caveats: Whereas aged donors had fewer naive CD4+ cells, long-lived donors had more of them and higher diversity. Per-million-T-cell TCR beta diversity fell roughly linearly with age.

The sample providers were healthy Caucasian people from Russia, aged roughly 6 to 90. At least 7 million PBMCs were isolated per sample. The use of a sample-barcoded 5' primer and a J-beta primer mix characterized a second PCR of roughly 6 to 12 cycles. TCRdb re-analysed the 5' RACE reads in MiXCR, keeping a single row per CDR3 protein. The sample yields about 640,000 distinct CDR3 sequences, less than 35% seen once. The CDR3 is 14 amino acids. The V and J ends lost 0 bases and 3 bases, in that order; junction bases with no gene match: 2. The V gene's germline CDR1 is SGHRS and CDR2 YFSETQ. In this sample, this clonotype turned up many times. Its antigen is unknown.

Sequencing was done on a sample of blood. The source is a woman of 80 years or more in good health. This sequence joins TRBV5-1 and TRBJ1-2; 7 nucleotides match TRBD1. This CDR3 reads CASSLGQGHYGYTF. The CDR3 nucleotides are TGCGCCAGCAGCTTGGGACAGGGACACTATGGCTACACCTTC.